A single sample is the source of the 26 T cell receptor beta chains below, sequenced in a study of radiation and T cells in renal cell carcinoma. Specified time point: blood 2 weeks post-SBRT. Documented treatment: 15 Gy SBRT to primary tumor, nephrectomy 4 weeks later. Sequencing was performed with immunoSEQ multiplex PCR; in TCRdb, only in-frame clones are kept and a portion is missing. The sample carries more than 150,000 clones, approximately 86% recorded once. Sequenced here: blood, sampled from a patient whose treatment included radiotherapy and nephrectomy. All receptors derive from a woman aged 50 to 60 with renal cell carcinoma.

The chain couples TRBV5-1 to TRBJ1-4; D perhaps matches TRBD1 (5 bases). Germline CDR1 is SGHRS and CDR2 is YFSETQ. The CDR3 covers 14 residues. Trimming removed 4 bases from V and 8 bases from J, with 15 bases in between. DNA for the CDR3: TGCGCCAGCAGCCCGCGGGGGGGAGTCGAAAAACTGTTTTTT. It yields the protein CASSPRGGVEKLFF. The full variable domain, in which reference TRBV5-1 and TRBJ1-4 provide the parts outside the CDR3, is KAGVTQTPRYLIKTRGQQVTLSCSPISGHRSVSWYQQTPGQGLQFLFEYFSETQRNKGNFPGRFSGRQFSNSRSEMNVSTLELGDSALYLCASSPRGGVEKLFFGSGTQLSVL.

The chain is built from TRBV5-4 and TRBJ1-1; maybe TRBD1 (5 bases). In germline, CDR1 is SGHNT, CDR2 YYREEE (reference sequence). The CDR3 consists of 15 residues. V was trimmed by 4 bases and J by 0 bases, leaving 13 bases between them. CDR3 sequence: CASSDRQLMNTEAFF. DNA for the CDR3: TGTGCCAGCAGCGACCGACAGTTGATGAACACTGAAGCTTTCTTT.

The rearrangement links TRBV2 to TRBJ2-3, with TRBD1 matching over 10 bases. J lost 6 bases, V lost 4 bases, and 4 bases had no gene match. This CDR3 comprises 14 residues. The germline V gene encodes CDR1 SNHLY and CDR2 FYNNEI. Written as DNA, the CDR3 is TGTGCCAGCAGTGTTGGGACAGGGGCCGATACGCAGTATTTT. Translation: CASSVGTGADTQYF.

This clone was picked up a small number of times. The rearrangement joins TRBV5-1 to TRBJ1-1; 8 bases fit TRBD1. Germline lookup yields CDR1 SGHRS and CDR2 YFSETQ. Germline trimming cut 3 bases from V and 0 bases from J; bases unmatched to any gene: 1. This CDR3 has 14 residues. The DNA for the CDR3 is TGCGCCAGCAGCTGGGGACAGGTGAACACTGAAGCTTTCTTT. As protein: CASSWGQVNTEAFF.

The rearrangement links TRBV1 to TRBJ2-1; the D call TRBD1 from the table was never checked on the DNA. TRBV1 constitutes a pseudogene. The CDR3 sequence is 14 residues long. The CDR3 nucleotides are TGCACCAGCAGCCAAGAGTTAAGGGGCAATGAGCAGTTCTTC. Its protein is CTSSQELRGNEQFF.

This chain links TRBV6-6 with TRBJ2-3, with a weak D call TRBD1 (5 bases). The germline V gene encodes CDR1 MNHNY and CDR2 SVGAGI (reference sequence). Trimming stripped 5 bases from V and 2 bases from J, with 17 bases between. The CDR3 length is 16 residues. Here the CDR3 DNA reads TGTGCCAGCAGTGGCACAGGCTTTGGACACACAGATACGCAGTATTTT. It yields the protein CASSGTGFGHTDTQYF.

This chain links TRBV23-1 with TRBJ2-7, with 7 bases fitting TRBD1. TRBV23-1 is an open reading frame, and its role is uncertain. After removal of 0 bases from V and 0 bases from J, the junction contained 14 bases not matched to a gene. This CDR3 is built from 19 residues. CDR3 region: CASSQSRPGTVPYSYEQYF. The CDR3 bases are TGCGCCAGCAGTCAATCCCGTCCCGGGACAGTCCCATACTCCTACGAGCAGTACTTC.

The V call is TRBV4-1, the J call TRBJ2-1, with D tentatively TRBD1 (5 bases). The CDR3 is 16 residues long. Trimming shortened V by 1 base and J by 3 bases, and 13 bases separated the two germline ends. The germline CDR1 and CDR2 sequences are MGHRA and YSYEKL. The chain's CDR3 is CASSQGGRTNYNEQFF. DNA for the CDR3: TGCGCCAGCAGCCAAGGAGGCAGGACAAACTACAATGAGCAGTTCTTC.

J is TRBJ1-5 and V is TRBV19; D is undetermined. The germline CDR1 and CDR2 sequences are LNHDA and SQIVND (reference sequence). This CDR3 has 13 amino acids. Deletions cut 4 bases from V and 6 bases from J, with 10 bases between. This CDR3 is CASSTPYGQPQHF. CDR3 bases: TGTGCCAGTAGTACCCCCTATGGTCAGCCCCAGCATTTT.

The chain joins TRBV18 to TRBJ2-7; 7 nucleotides align to TRBD2. Germline CDR1 is KGHSH and CDR2 is LQKENI. The CDR3 is 15 amino acids. V trimming: 1 base; J trimming: 3 bases; junction bases outside the gene matches: 6. The CDR3: CASSPHRGDDYEQYF. CDR3 bases: TGTGCCAGCTCACCACATCGGGGGGACGACTACGAGCAGTACTTC.

V gene TRBV13 combines with J gene TRBJ2-3, with D unresolved. This CDR3 region has 11 residues. Germline loops: CDR1 PRHDT, CDR2 FYEKMQ (reference sequence). Trimming took 8 bases from V and 3 from J, leaving 6 bases between them. The CDR3 region is CASSRTDTQYF. CDR3 nucleotides: TGTGCCAGCTCGCGGACAGATACGCAGTATTTT. The whole variable domain, filled in from reference TRBV13 and TRBJ2-3, reads AAGVIQSPRHLIKEKRETATLKCYPIPRHDTVYWYQQGPGQDPQFLISFYEKMQSDKGSIPDRFSAQQFSDYHSELNMSSLELGDSALYFCASSRTDTQYFGPGTRLTVL.

This clone occurred once. The CDR3 sequence: CASSQDPWASSPGELFF. CDR3 sequence (DNA): TGTGCCAGCAGCCAAGACCCCTGGGCTAGCAGTCCCGGGGAGCTGTTTTTT. The rearrangement uses TRBV5-6 and TRBJ2-2, with D perhaps matching TRBD2 (5 bases). The CDR3 spans 17 residues. V was shortened by 4 bases and J by 6 bases, with 22 bases between the two germline ends. Germline CDR1 SGHDT, CDR2 YYEEEE. Combining the CDR3 with reference TRBV5-6 and TRBJ2-2 gives the whole variable domain DAGVTQSPTHLIKTRGQQVTLRCSPKSGHDTVSWYQQALGQGPQFIFQYYEEEERQRGNFPDRFSGHQFPNYSSELNVNALLLGDSALYLCASSQDPWASSPGELFFGEGSRLTVL.

This chain links TRBV6-5 with TRBJ2-7; a weak D match, TRBD1 (5 bases). CDR1 is MNHEY and CDR2 is SVGAGI in the germline V gene. Trimming pared 4 bases from V and 2 bases from J, leaving 15 bases between. The CDR3 is 15 amino acids. CDR3 amino acids: CASSSWTTGTYEQYF. In DNA, the CDR3 is TGTGCCAGCAGTTCGTGGACCACAGGAACCTACGAGCAGTACTTC.

The chain carries TRBV15 and TRBJ2-7; the D gene could be TRBD1 or TRBD2 (5 bases each). The CDR3 runs to 14 residues. Trimming pared 1 base from V and 0 bases from J, leaving 7 bases between. CDR1 LNHNV and CDR2 YYDKDF come from the germline V gene (reference sequence). The CDR3 loop is CATSRGDGSYEQYF. DNA of the CDR3: TGTGCCACCAGCAGAGGGGACGGCTCCTACGAGCAGTACTTC.

The chain joins TRBV5-1 to TRBJ1-6; no firm D call. V gave up 0 bases and J gave up 10 bases, with 14 bases separating them. CDR3 length equals 15 residues. Germline CDR1 reads SGHRS; CDR2 reads YFSETQ. The CDR3 loop is CASSLVGSPESPLHF. In DNA form, the CDR3 reads TGCGCCAGCAGCTTGGTAGGGAGTCCGGAGTCACCCCTCCACTTT. The whole variable domain, remainder taken from reference TRBV5-1 and TRBJ1-6, is KAGVTQTPRYLIKTRGQQVTLSCSPISGHRSVSWYQQTPGQGLQFLFEYFSETQRNKGNFPGRFSGRQFSNSRSEMNVSTLELGDSALYLCASSLVGSPESPLHFGNGTRLTVT.

This sequence joins TRBV6-1 and TRBJ1-5; D is undetermined. Between the trimmed V and J ends, which lost 2 bases and 5 bases, there was a span of 10 bases. Germline V lookup: CDR1 MNHNS, CDR2 SASEGT. CDR3 size: 14 residues. DNA of the CDR3: TGTGCCAGCAGTGAAATGGTAGGAGATCAGCCCCAGCATTTT. Residues: CASSEMVGDQPQHF.

The J gene is TRBJ2-5, the V gene TRBV18; D is ambiguous. Trimming removed 0 bases at V and 3 bases at J, with 8 bases between. Germline V gives CDR1 KGHSH, CDR2 LQKENI. CDR3 length equals 14 residues. CDR3 sequence: CASSPPITEETQYF. CDR3 DNA: TGTGCCAGCTCACCACCAATTACGGAAGAGACCCAGTACTTC.

CDR3 protein: CSVDRGTANEQFF. In nucleotides, the CDR3 is TGCAGCGTTGACCGCGGGACAGCCAATGAGCAGTTCTTC. The rearrangement links TRBV29-1 to TRBJ2-1; D may be TRBD1 (7 bases). Germline loops: CDR1 SQVTM, CDR2 ANQGSEA. The CDR3 totals 13 residues. V lost 3 bases and J 6 bases, leaving 12 bases between the germline ends.

The chain links TRBV9 to TRBJ2-2; 8 nucleotides match TRBD2. The germline V gene has CDR1 SGDLS and CDR2 YYNGEE. The CDR3 is 14 amino acids. Trimming removed 4 bases from V and 6 bases from J; junction bases left unmatched: 5. In DNA form, the CDR3 reads TGTGCCAGCAGCCCCCAACTAGCGGCCGGGGAGCTGTTTTTT. It yields the protein CASSPQLAAGELFF.

This CDR3 reads CASSLGISPSGANVLTF. Here the CDR3 DNA reads TGCGCCAGCAGCTTGGGTATAAGCCCGTCTGGGGCCAACGTCCTGACTTTC. The J gene is TRBJ2-6, the V gene TRBV5-1; D remains ambiguous. Trimming pared 0 bases from V and 1 base from J, leaving 11 bases between. Germline V gene lookup returns CDR1 SGHRS and CDR2 YFSETQ. The CDR3 consists of 17 residues.

The CDR3 region has the DNA TGCACCAGCAGCCAACGCGGGGGCCCGAATGAAAAACTGTTTTTT. Amino acids: CTSSQRGGPNEKLFF. The chain is built from TRBV1 and TRBJ1-4. TRBV1 is listed as a pseudogene. CDR3 size: 15 residues.

CDR3 DNA sequence: TGTGCCAGCAGCGGGTTAACTTCGCGGAACACTGAAGCTTTCTTT. It translates to CASSGLTSRNTEAFF. The genes are TRBV5-4 and TRBJ1-1; no reliable D call. V dropped 4 bases and J dropped 1 base, with 14 bases sitting between them. This CDR3 region has 15 residues. Germline assignment: CDR1 SGHNT and CDR2 YYREEE (reference sequence).

This sequence joins TRBV10-1 and TRBJ2-1; D is unclear. V lost 0 bases to trimming and J lost 3 bases, with 15 bases between them. CDR1 WNHNN and CDR2 SYGVQD come from the germline V gene (reference sequence). The CDR3 has 17 amino acids. In DNA, the CDR3 is TGCGCCAGCAGTGAGTCGAGGCAGGTGACGAACTACAATGAGCAGTTCTTC. Protein product: CASSESRQVTNYNEQFF.

V usage is TRBV9 and J usage is TRBJ2-3; 7 nucleotides match TRBD1. Per germline, CDR1 SGDLS and CDR2 YYNGEE. The CDR3 runs 15 residues. With V trimmed by 7 bases and J by 3 bases, 11 bases remained unmatched. The CDR3 bases are TGTGCCAGCGGACAGGACCCCGGCGTTACAGATACGCAGTATTTT. Residues: CASGQDPGVTDTQYF.

The chain employs TRBV18 and TRBJ2-5; D call uncertain. Deletions cut 8 bases from V and 5 bases from J, with 9 bases between. CDR1 and CDR2 (germline): KGHSH, LQKENI. CDR3 size: 11 residues. The CDR3 DNA reads as TGTGCCAGCGCGGAAACGGAGACCCAGTACTTC. Translation gives CASAETETQYF.

The chain links TRBV15 to TRBJ1-2; D is perhaps TRBD1 (5 bases). This CDR3 is 15 amino acids long. Germline V lookup: CDR1 LNHNV, CDR2 YYDKDF (reference sequence). Trimming pared 6 bases from V and 2 bases from J, leaving 16 bases between. The CDR3 DNA is TGTGCCACCAGACCCCCCAGGGCGGGGAACTATGGCTACACCTTC. This sequence encodes CATRPPRAGNYGYTF.